This T cell receptor (beta chain) is drawn from a study of blood T cell repertoires in COVID-19. Clones were sequenced by immunoSEQ multiplex PCR, and TCRdb holds only the in-frame ones, with some missing. Among 250,000 to 350,000 clones listed, approximately 83% were seen once. The germline V gene encodes CDR1 MGHDK and CDR2 SYGVNS. After removal of 4 bases from V and 2 bases from J, the junction contained 7 bases not matched to a gene. CDR3 size: 15 residues. The sample was PBMCs or T cells enriched from blood (not recorded which). The sequence was collected from a woman in her twenties or thirties who had recovered from COVID-19. This sequence joins TRBV25-1 and TRBJ1-1; TRBD1 matches at 7 bases. CDR3 sequence (DNA): TGTGCCAGCAGTGCGATGACAGGGAGAAACACTGAAGCTTTCTTT. Translated: CASSAMTGRNTEAFF.